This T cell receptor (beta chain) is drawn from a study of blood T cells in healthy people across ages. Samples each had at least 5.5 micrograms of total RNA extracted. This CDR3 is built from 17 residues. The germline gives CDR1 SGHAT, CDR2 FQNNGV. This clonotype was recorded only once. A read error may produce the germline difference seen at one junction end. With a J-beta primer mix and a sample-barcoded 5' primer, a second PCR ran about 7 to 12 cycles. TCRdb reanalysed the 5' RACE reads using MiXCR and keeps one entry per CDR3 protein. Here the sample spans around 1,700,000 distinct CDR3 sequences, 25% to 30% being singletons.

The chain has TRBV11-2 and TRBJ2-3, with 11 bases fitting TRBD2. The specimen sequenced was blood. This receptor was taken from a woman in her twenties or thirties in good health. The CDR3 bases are TGTGCCGGCAGCTTATTGGGGACTAGCGGCCCTCGAGGTACGCAGTATTTT. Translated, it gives CAGSLLGTSGPRGTQYF.